This T cell receptor (beta chain) was sequenced in a study of blood T cell repertoires in COVID-19. This table comes from immunoSEQ multiplex PCR, and its TCRdb copy is limited to in-frame clones, with some not included. The sample consists of 300,000 to 400,000 clones, approximately 88% of them appearing once. From germline, CDR1 is LNHDA and CDR2 SQIVND (reference sequence). Between the trimmed V and J ends, which lost 6 bases and 7 bases, there was a span of 12 bases. The CDR3 covers 13 residues. Sequencing input: PBMCs or T cells enriched from blood (not recorded which). The TCR sequence derives from a man aged 60 to 75 who had recovered from COVID-19. The chain employs TRBV19 and TRBJ1-4, with unresolved D. The CDR3 spells CASSRRRGEKLFF. CDR3 DNA: TGTGCCAGTAGCCGAAGGCGCGGTGAAAAACTGTTTTTT.